What follows are 10 T cell receptor beta chains derived from one specimen sequenced in a study of spatial heterogeneity in lung cancer (dated by TCRdb to about 2019). The sample's time point label, decoded: sample taken at primary tumor resection. Library method: 5' RACE. The instrument was a NextSeq 500. TCRdb handled the public reads itself, with Q25 trimming in fastp and clone calling in MiXCR, and kept productive beta chains. Rows merge per CDR3 protein into single entries with the most common DNA and genes. This sample holds 30,000 to 45,000 distinct CDR3 sequences; 6.5% to 9.5% were observed only once. 25% to 30% of the sample is in the top ten clones. The material was PBMCs, obtained at surgery. The receptors were sampled from a male donor with early-stage non-small cell lung cancer.

The V call is TRBV7-2, the J call TRBJ2-1; maybe TRBD2 (6 bases). The CDR3 is made up of 15 amino acids. Deletions cut 0 bases from V and 3 bases from J, with 9 bases between. Per the germline V gene, CDR1 is SGHTA and CDR2 is FQGNSA. The CDR3 DNA is TGTGCCAGCAGCTTAGCTTCGGGACTCTACAATGAGCAGTTCTTC. Translated: CASSLASGLYNEQFF.

This clonotype was counted a few times. The chain employs TRBV6-1 and TRBJ2-7, with a weak D call TRBD1 (6 bases). Trimming took 3 bases from V and 1 from J, leaving 13 bases between them. The CDR3 is 15 residues long. The germline gives CDR1 MNHNS, CDR2 SASEGT. Written as DNA, the CDR3 is TGTGCCAGCAGTGATCTCTTCCAGGGGTCCTACGAGCAGTACTTC. Its translation is CASSDLFQGSYEQYF.

This clonotype has a count of ten or more. V gene TRBV7-3 combines with J gene TRBJ2-2; D not resolved. The CDR3 loop spans 12 amino acids. Germline CDR1 SGHTA, CDR2 FQGTGA. Between the trimmed V and J ends, which lost 4 bases and 7 bases, there was a span of 7 bases. In DNA form, the CDR3 reads TGTGCCAGCAGCTCGGTTGTCGGGGAGCTGTTTTTT. Its protein product is CASSSVVGELFF.

The chain couples TRBV14 to TRBJ1-2; tentatively, D is TRBD1 (6 bases). CDR3 size: 13 residues. V was shortened by 6 bases and J by 14 bases, with 22 bases between the two germline ends. Germline values: CDR1 SGHDN, CDR2 FVKESK. CDR3 DNA sequence: TGTGCCAGCAGACTTATTGGGGGCCTGGTAATTACCTTC. Translation: CASRLIGGLVITF.

The table lists this clonotype with many counts. This chain uses TRBV20-1 with TRBJ1-1; no firm D call. Trimming pared 2 bases from V and 1 base from J, leaving 5 bases between. The CDR3 contains 12 residues. Germline V gene sequence: CDR1 DFQATT, CDR2 SNEGSKA (reference sequence). The CDR3, as DNA: TGCAGTGCTAGATTAGGGAACACTGAAGCTTTCTTT. Encoded protein: CSARLGNTEAFF.

Many counts were recorded for this clonotype. The genes are TRBV18 and TRBJ2-1, with 9 bases identical to TRBD2. Unmatched junction bases numbered 10, after V lost 4 bases and J lost 3 bases. The CDR3 is made up of 17 amino acids. From germline, CDR1 is KGHSH and CDR2 LQKENI. This CDR3 is CASSLASSGGSYNEQFF. The CDR3 coding sequence is TGTGCCAGCTCACTTGCTTCCAGCGGGGGGAGCTACAATGAGCAGTTCTTC.

This clonotype was seen many times. The chain uses TRBV18 and TRBJ2-4; D remains ambiguous. Germline V gives CDR1 KGHSH, CDR2 LQKENI. Trimming removed 0 bases from V and 5 bases from J, with 8 bases in between. CDR3 size: 14 residues. The CDR3 reads CASSPPGTENIQYF. Here the CDR3 DNA reads TGTGCCAGCTCACCACCCGGCACCGAAAACATTCAGTACTTC.

J is TRBJ2-1 and V is TRBV20-1; 11 bases fit TRBD2. In germline, CDR1 is DFQATT, CDR2 SNEGSKA (reference sequence). This CDR3 is 15 amino acids long. Germline trimming cut 2 bases from V and 9 bases from J; bases unmatched to any gene: 9. DNA of the CDR3: TGCAGTGCTAGAATAGCGGGAGGGCCAGACCCTGAGCAGTTCTTC. Protein sequence: CSARIAGGPDPEQFF.

This clonotype appeared many times. V usage is TRBV6-5 and J usage is TRBJ2-7; 8 nucleotides match TRBD1. The trim removed 0 bases at V and 3 bases at J, leaving 1 base unmatched. CDR3 length: 14 amino acids. The V gene's germline CDR1 is MNHEY and CDR2 SVGAGI. The CDR3 protein is CASSYSDRGYEQYF. CDR3 sequence (DNA): TGTGCCAGCAGTTACTCTGACAGGGGCTACGAGCAGTACTTC.

This clonotype was seen at least ten times. V and J are TRBV24-1 and TRBJ1-5; 7 bases map to TRBD1. Germline loops: CDR1 KGHDR, CDR2 SFDVKD. Trimming cost V 4 bases and J 0 bases; bases outside gene matches: 5. The CDR3 covers 16 residues. The CDR3 sequence: CATSDRGQDSNQPQHF. In nucleotides, the CDR3 is TGTGCCACCAGTGACCGAGGACAGGATAGCAATCAGCCCCAGCATTTT.